These 20 T cell receptor beta chains originate from one sample sequenced in a study of blood T cell repertoires in COVID-19 (dated by TCRdb to about 2020). Library preparation was by the immunoSEQ multiplex PCR assay. The table was pulled from immuneACCESS by TCRdb, which kept in-frame rearrangements only. Such tables lose some clones; where checked, under half of the loss comes from unresolved V genes, and the rest has no known cause. The sample table shows 75,000 to 90,000 clones, and 80% are seen once. The ten largest clones represent 12% of the sample. The sample taken for sequencing was peripheral blood. The source is a woman aged 40-49 years with active or convalescent COVID-19.

The chain joins TRBV13 to TRBJ2-3; D ambiguous. The length of the CDR3 is 16 residues. V lost 5 bases and J 2 bases, leaving 17 bases between the germline ends. Germline V gene data show CDR1 as PRHDT and CDR2 as FYEKMQ (reference sequence). CDR3 bases: TGTGCCAGCAGCCCTTACCAGCGCCCCCCCACAGATACGCAGTATTTT. This encodes CASSPYQRPPTDTQYF.

The chain employs TRBV5-5 and TRBJ2-3, with 8 bases identical to TRBD1. The CDR3 loop spans 15 amino acids. Germline V lookup: CDR1 SGHKS, CDR2 YYEKEE (reference sequence). The V segment lost 4 bases and the J segment 3 bases; nucleotides outside the gene matches: 7. CDR3 amino acids: CASSQTGEWTDTQYF. DNA of the CDR3: TGTGCCAGCAGCCAGACAGGGGAATGGACAGATACGCAGTATTTT. The entire variable domain, with the rest obtained from reference TRBV5-5 and TRBJ2-3, is as follows: DAGVTQSPTHLIKTRGQQVTLRCSPISGHKSVSWYQQVLGQGPQFIFQYYEKEERGRGNFPDRFSARQFPNYSSELNVNALLLGDSALYLCASSQTGEWTDTQYFGPGTRLTVL.

The chain carries TRBV12-5 and TRBJ2-7; D remains ambiguous. CDR1 and CDR2 (germline): LGHNT, FRNRAP. The CDR3 is made up of 13 amino acids. V lost 6 bases and J 2 bases, leaving 11 bases between the germline ends. The CDR3 DNA reads as TGTGCTAGTGGCACAGAGAAGACCTACGAGCAGTACTTC. Its translation is CASGTEKTYEQYF. The full variable domain, with the rest looked up from reference TRBV12-5 and TRBJ2-7, is DARVTQTPRHKVTEMGQEVTMRCQPILGHNTVFWYRQTMMQGLELLAYFRNRAPLDDSGMPKDRFSAEMPDATLATLKIQPSEPRDSAVYFCASGTEKTYEQYFGPGTRLTVT.

CDR3: CASSGGNTGELFF. The CDR3 bases are TGTGCCAGCAGCGGCGGAAACACCGGGGAGCTGTTTTTT. The chain carries TRBV6-2 or TRBV6-3 and TRBJ2-2; D remains unclear. This CDR3 contains 13 residues. The V end was cut by 6 bases, the J end by 2 bases, with 7 bases between. Germline-derived CDR1 and CDR2 are MNHEY and SVGEGT.

The chain links TRBV9 to TRBJ1-6, with 9 bases aligning to TRBD1. Germline assignment: CDR1 SGDLS and CDR2 YYNGEE. The V segment lost 4 bases and the J segment 6 bases; nucleotides outside the gene matches: 11. This CDR3 has 17 amino acids. The CDR3 nucleotides are TGTGCCAGCAGCCCTCAGGCTGGACAGGGGACTAATTCACCCCTCCACTTT. This encodes CASSPQAGQGTNSPLHF.

The rearrangement joins TRBV7-2 to TRBJ2-3; D might be TRBD2 (5 bases). The V gene lost 3 bases and the J gene lost 2 bases, with 12 bases spanning the gap. The germline V gene encodes CDR1 SGHTA and CDR2 FQGNSA. The CDR3 is 15 residues long. CDR3 nucleotides: TGTGCCAGCAGCTTGAGGCGGGCGACCACAGATACGCAGTATTTT. Translated: CASSLRRATTDTQYF.

The genes are TRBV14 and TRBJ2-1; TRBD1 matches at 7 bases. Germline CDR1 reads SGHDN; CDR2 reads FVKESK. This CDR3 spans 16 amino acids. The V and J ends lost 4 bases and 0 bases, in that order; junction bases with no gene match: 6. The chain's CDR3 is CASSRQGTGSYNEQFF. CDR3 coding DNA: TGTGCCAGCAGCCGACAGGGTACGGGCTCCTACAATGAGCAGTTCTTC.

The rearrangement joins TRBV6-2 or TRBV6-3 to TRBJ1-4; D unresolved. Germline loops: CDR1 MNHEY, CDR2 SVGEGT. The CDR3 runs to 17 residues. The V gene lost 2 bases and the J gene lost 0 bases, with 13 bases spanning the gap. The CDR3 nucleotides are TGTGCCAGCAGTTACACCCCCGCGCGGGCAACTAATGAAAAACTGTTTTTT. Translated: CASSYTPARATNEKLFF.

This rearrangement joins TRBV7-9 to TRBJ1-1; D gene unclear. CDR1 and CDR2 from the germline V gene are SEHNR and FQNEAQ (reference sequence). Trimming pared 7 bases from V and 7 bases from J, leaving 13 bases between. CDR3 length equals 12 residues. The CDR3 loop is CASILIEGEAFF. CDR3 nucleotide sequence: TGTGCCAGCATCCTTATAGAGGGTGAAGCTTTCTTT.

V gene TRBV10-3 combines with J gene TRBJ1-1; weak D call: TRBD1 (5 bases). The germline V gene encodes CDR1 ENHRY and CDR2 SYGVKD. The V end was cut by 8 bases, the J end by 3 bases, with 13 bases between. CDR3 length equals 13 residues. For the CDR3, the DNA is TGTGCCATCCTCGGATCGGGGGACACTGAAGCTTTCTTT. This encodes CAILGSGDTEAFF.

This clone was seen once. The rearrangement joins TRBV6-6 to TRBJ2-7; TRBD1 might be the D (6 bases). Trimming shortened V by 0 bases and J by 0 bases, and 12 bases separated the two germline ends. The CDR3 sequence is 16 residues long. Germline CDR1 MNHNY, CDR2 SVGAGI (reference sequence). CDR3 region: CASSYSLGTPSYEQYF. In DNA form, the CDR3 reads TGTGCCAGCAGTTACTCCCTCGGGACACCCTCCTACGAGCAGTACTTC.

This clone was observed a single time. The chain carries TRBV12-5 and TRBJ1-1; D gene unclear. Per germline, CDR1 LGHNT and CDR2 FRNRAP. The CDR3 spans 12 residues. V lost 8 bases and J lost 5, with 12 bases in between. CDR3 DNA sequence: TGTGCTAGTCGAACCCTAGATACTGAAGCTTTCTTT. Translating it yields CASRTLDTEAFF. The full variable domain, with the rest looked up from reference TRBV12-5 and TRBJ1-1, is DARVTQTPRHKVTEMGQEVTMRCQPILGHNTVFWYRQTMMQGLELLAYFRNRAPLDDSGMPKDRFSAEMPDATLATLKIQPSEPRDSAVYFCASRTLDTEAFFGQGTRLTVV.

The V gene is TRBV28, the J gene TRBJ2-1; TRBD1 matches 8 bases. V was pared by 5 bases and J by 4 bases, with 7 bases of the junction left unmatched. The V gene's germline CDR1 is MDHEN and CDR2 SYDVKM. This CDR3 spans 15 amino acids. CDR3 DNA: TGTGCCAGCAGTCCACAGGGGGGCGGGTACAATGAGCAGTTCTTC. The encoded protein is CASSPQGGGYNEQFF.

This clone has only one observation. The chain is built from TRBV12-3 or TRBV12-4 and TRBJ1-6, with D perhaps TRBD1 (6 bases). Trimming shortened V by 1 base and J by 9 bases, and 7 bases separated the two germline ends. This CDR3 is 13 amino acids long. CDR3 sequence (DNA): TGTGCCAGCAGTTTAGTAGGGGGTTCACCCCTCCACTTT. Protein sequence: CASSLVGGSPLHF.

The V call is TRBV7-8, the J call TRBJ2-1; D possibly corresponds to TRBD2 (6 bases). This CDR3 is 14 amino acids long. Trimming removed 1 base from V and 9 bases from J, with 13 bases in between. The germline V gene has CDR1 SGHVS and CDR2 FQNEAQ. The CDR3 region has the DNA TGTGCCAGCAGCTTAGGACTAGGCATTTCTGAGCAGTTCTTC. This gives the protein CASSLGLGISEQFF.

This chain links TRBV6-4 with TRBJ2-3; D may be TRBD2 (5 bases). Trimming took 2 bases from V and 1 from J, leaving 16 bases between them. This CDR3 is built from 17 residues. The germline gives CDR1 MRHNA, CDR2 SNTAGT. CDR3 DNA: TGTGCCAGCAGTGACAGAAAATTGAGGGTTGGCACAGATACGCAGTATTTT. It is translated as CASSDRKLRVGTDTQYF.

The chain carries TRBV4-3 and TRBJ2-1; TRBD2 agrees at 11 bases. V was clipped by 4 bases and J by 4 bases; unmatched bases: 6. CDR1 LGHNA and CDR2 YSLEER come from the germline V gene. The CDR3 is made up of 16 amino acids. The CDR3 nucleotides are TGCGCCAGCAGCCGCTCGGGACTAGCGGCATACAATGAGCAGTTCTTC. Translating it yields CASSRSGLAAYNEQFF.

The rearrangement uses TRBV1 and TRBJ2-1; the table's D call, TRBD2, has no DNA check behind it. TRBV1 is given as a pseudogene. This CDR3 contains 16 residues. The CDR3: CTSSQKGLAGHNEQFF. CDR3 DNA: TGCACCAGCAGCCAAAAGGGACTAGCGGGACACAATGAGCAGTTCTTC.

This rearrangement joins TRBV12-3 or TRBV12-4 to TRBJ2-2; D may be TRBD1 (5 bases). The V end was cut by 2 bases, the J end by 6 bases, with 7 bases between. CDR3 length: 13 amino acids. This CDR3 is CASSLQGSGELFF. As DNA, the CDR3 is TGTGCCAGCAGTTTACAGGGCTCCGGGGAGCTGTTTTTT.

As concerns this clone: One junction end does not reproduce the germline sequence, and a read error may be involved. The rearrangement joins TRBV2 to TRBJ1-6; tentatively, D is TRBD1 (5 bases). The length of the CDR3 is 13 residues. Germline V lookup: CDR1 SNHLY, CDR2 FYNNEI. This CDR3 reads CASGGAGHSPLHF. DNA of the CDR3: TGTGCCAGCGGAGGGGCAGGGCATTCTCCCCTCCACTTT. The variable domain in full, with the rest retrieved from reference TRBV2 and TRBJ1-6, is EPEVTQTPSHQVTQMGQEVILRCVPISNHLYFYWYRQILGQKVEFLVSFYNNEISEKSEIFDDQFSVERPDGSNFTLKIRSTKLEDSAMYFCASGGAGHSPLHFGNGTRLTVT.